The clone carrying this TCR beta chain was counted at least ten times. Its antigen remains unknown. The CDR3 regions of TCR beta were amplified from RNA transcripts. HTBI primers were the set used in a first-round RT-PCR of the TCR CDR3. TCRdb called the multiplex PCR reads again in MiXCR, with one record for every CDR3 protein. Counted here are roughly 580,000 distinct CDR3 sequences, roughly 13% occurring once; the ten biggest clones make up more than 5%. This sample was included in a study of T cells in Graves' hyperthyroidism and ophthalmopathy. Study results and caveats: Ophthalmopathy could be told apart from stable hyperthyroidism with a 13 V-J model.

The blood sample was taken at first hyperthyroidism diagnosis, before any ophthalmopathy symptoms. Germline CDR1 ENHRY, CDR2 SYGVKD. The V end lost 3 bases, the J end lost 2 bases, and 17 bases lay between the germline ends. The length of the CDR3 is 16 residues. The sequence came from a woman younger than 45 with Graves' hyperthyroidism that later progressed to Graves' ophthalmopathy. The chain is built from TRBV10-3 and TRBJ2-7, with D possibly being TRBD1 (6 bases). Sequenced sample: blood. CDR3 amino acids: CAISDRTVVWTYEQYF. DNA of the CDR3: TGTGCCATCAGTGACCGGACAGTTGTTTGGACCTACGAGCAGTACTTC.